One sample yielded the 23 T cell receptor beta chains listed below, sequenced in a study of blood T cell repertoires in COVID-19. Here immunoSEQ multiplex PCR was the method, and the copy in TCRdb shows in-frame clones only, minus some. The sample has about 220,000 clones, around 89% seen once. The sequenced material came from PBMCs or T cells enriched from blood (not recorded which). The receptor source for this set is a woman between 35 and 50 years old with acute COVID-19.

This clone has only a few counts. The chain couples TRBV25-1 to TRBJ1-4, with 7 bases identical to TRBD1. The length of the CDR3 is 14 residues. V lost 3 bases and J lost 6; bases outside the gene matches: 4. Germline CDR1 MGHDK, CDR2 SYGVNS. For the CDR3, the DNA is TGTGCCAGCAGTGACGGCAGGGGGGATGAAAAACTGTTTTTT. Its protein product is CASSDGRGDEKLFF.

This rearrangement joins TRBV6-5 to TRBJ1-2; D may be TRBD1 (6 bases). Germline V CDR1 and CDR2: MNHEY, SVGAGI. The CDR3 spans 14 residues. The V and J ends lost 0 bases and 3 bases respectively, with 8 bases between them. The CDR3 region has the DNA TGTGCCAGCAGTTACTCCGAGGGGGACTATGGCTACACCTTC. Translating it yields CASSYSEGDYGYTF.

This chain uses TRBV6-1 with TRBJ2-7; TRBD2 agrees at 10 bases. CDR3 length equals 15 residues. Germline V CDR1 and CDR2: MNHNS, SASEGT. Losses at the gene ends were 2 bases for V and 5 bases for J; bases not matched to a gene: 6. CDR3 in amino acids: CASSEKTSGANEQYF. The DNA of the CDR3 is TGTGCCAGCAGTGAAAAAACTAGCGGGGCCAACGAGCAGTACTTC.

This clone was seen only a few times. The DNA of the CDR3 is TGTGCCAGCAGCTTTGGACAGTCCAAAGATTCACCCCTCCACTTT. It specifies CASSFGQSKDSPLHF. The chain has TRBV7-8 and TRBJ1-6; tentative D call: TRBD1 (6 bases). The germline gives CDR1 SGHVS, CDR2 FQNEAQ. V gave up 3 bases and J gave up 8 bases, with 14 bases separating them. This CDR3 contains 15 residues.

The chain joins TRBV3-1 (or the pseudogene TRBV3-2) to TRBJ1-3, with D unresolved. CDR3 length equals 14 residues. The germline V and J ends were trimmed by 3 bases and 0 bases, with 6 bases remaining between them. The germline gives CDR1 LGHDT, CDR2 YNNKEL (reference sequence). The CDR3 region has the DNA TGTGCCAGCAGCCATGCGGGCTCTGGAAACACCATATATTTT. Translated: CASSHAGSGNTIYF.

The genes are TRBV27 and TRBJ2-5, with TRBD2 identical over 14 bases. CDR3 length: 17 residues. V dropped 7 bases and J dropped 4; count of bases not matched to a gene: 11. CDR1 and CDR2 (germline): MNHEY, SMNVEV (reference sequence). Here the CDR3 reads CASISHSGTSGRETQYF. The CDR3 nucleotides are TGTGCCAGCATCTCACACTCCGGGACTAGCGGGAGAGAGACCCAGTACTTC.

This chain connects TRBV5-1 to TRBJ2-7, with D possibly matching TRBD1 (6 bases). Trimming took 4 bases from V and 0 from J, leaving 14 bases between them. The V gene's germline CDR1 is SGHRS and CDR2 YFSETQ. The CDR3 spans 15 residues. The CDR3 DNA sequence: TGCGCCAGCAGCCCCAGGGGTTTCAGCTCCTACGAGCAGTACTTC. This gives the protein CASSPRGFSSYEQYF.

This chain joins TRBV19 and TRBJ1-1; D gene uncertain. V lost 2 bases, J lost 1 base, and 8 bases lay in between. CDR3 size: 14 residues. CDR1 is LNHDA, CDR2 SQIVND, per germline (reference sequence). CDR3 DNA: TGTGCCAGTAGTATAAGGCGGGCGAACACTGAAGCTTTCTTT. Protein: CASSIRRANTEAFF.

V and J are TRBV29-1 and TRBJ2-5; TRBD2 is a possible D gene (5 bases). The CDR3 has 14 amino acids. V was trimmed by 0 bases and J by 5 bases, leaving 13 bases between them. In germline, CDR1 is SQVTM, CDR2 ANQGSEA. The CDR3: CSVEEEAGRETQYF. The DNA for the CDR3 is TGCAGCGTTGAAGAGGAGGCGGGCCGGGAGACCCAGTACTTC.

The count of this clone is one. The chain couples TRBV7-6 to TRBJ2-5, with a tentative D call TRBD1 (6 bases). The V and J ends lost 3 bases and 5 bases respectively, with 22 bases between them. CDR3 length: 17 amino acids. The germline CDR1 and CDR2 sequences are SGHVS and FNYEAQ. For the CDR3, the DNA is TGTGCCAGCAGCTTGGAGCCTCAGGGGAGTTACGGTGAGACCCAGTACTTC. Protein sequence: CASSLEPQGSYGETQYF.

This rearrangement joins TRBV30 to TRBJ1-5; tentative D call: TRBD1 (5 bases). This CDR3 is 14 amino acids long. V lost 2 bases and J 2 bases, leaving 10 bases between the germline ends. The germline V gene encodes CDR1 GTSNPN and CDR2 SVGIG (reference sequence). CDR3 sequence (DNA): TGTGCCTGGAGTCGGGGGGAGGGCAATCAGCCCCAGCATTTT. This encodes CAWSRGEGNQPQHF.

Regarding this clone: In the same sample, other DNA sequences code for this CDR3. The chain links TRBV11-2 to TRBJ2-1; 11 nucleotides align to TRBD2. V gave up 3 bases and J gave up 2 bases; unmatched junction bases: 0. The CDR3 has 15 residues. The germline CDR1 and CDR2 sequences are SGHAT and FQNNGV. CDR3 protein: CASSLTSGTYNEQFF. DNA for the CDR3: TGTGCCAGCAGCTTGACTAGCGGGACCTACAATGAGCAGTTCTTC.

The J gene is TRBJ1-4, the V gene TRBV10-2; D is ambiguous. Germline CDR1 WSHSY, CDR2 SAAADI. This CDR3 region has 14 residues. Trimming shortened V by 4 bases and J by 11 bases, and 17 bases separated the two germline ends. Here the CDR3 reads CASSGGISSGKLFF. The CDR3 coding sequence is TGCGCCAGCAGTGGAGGCATTAGTAGCGGGAAACTGTTTTTT.

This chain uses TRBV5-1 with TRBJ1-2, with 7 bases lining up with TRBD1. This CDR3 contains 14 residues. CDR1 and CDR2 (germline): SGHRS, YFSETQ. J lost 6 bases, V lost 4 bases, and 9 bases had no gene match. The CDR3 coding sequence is TGCGCCAGCAGCCCCGTGAGGGGGCGGGATGGCTACACCTTC. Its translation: CASSPVRGRDGYTF.

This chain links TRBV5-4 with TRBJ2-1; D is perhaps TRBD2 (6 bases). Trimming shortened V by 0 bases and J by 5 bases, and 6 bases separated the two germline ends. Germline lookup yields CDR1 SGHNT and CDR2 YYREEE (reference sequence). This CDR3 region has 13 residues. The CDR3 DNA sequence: TGTGCCAGCAGCTTGGCGGGGGACAATGAGCAGTTCTTC. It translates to CASSLAGDNEQFF.

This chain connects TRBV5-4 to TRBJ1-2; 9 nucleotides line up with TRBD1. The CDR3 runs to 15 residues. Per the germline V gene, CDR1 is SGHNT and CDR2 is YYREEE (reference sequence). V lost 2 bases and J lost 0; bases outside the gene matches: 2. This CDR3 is CASSFYRGPNYGYTF. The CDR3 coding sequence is TGTGCCAGCAGCTTCTACAGGGGGCCTAACTATGGCTACACCTTC.

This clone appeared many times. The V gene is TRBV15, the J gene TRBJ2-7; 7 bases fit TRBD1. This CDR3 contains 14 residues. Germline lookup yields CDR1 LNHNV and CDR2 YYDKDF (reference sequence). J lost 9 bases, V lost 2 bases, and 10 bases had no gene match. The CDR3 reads CATSRPGQSRLQYF. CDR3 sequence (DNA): TGTGCCACCAGCAGACCGGGACAGTCGCGGTTGCAGTACTTC.

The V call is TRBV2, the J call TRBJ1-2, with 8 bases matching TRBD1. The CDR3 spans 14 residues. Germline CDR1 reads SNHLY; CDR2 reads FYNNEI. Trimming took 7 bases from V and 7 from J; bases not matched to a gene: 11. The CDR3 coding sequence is TGTGCCAGCACTGACAGGGGTTTTTTCGGTGGCTACACCTTC. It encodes CASTDRGFFGGYTF.

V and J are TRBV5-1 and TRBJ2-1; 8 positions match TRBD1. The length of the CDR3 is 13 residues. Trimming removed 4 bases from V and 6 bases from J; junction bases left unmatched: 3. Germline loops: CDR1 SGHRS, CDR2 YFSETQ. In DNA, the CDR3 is TGCGCCAGCAGCCCTACAGGGGGCAATGAGCAGTTCTTC. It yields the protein CASSPTGGNEQFF.

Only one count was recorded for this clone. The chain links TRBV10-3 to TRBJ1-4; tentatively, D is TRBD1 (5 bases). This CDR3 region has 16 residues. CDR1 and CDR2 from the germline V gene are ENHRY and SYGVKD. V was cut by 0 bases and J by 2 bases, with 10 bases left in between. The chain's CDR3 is CAISESVPGTNEKLFF. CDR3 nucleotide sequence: TGTGCCATCAGTGAGTCGGTTCCAGGGACTAATGAAAAACTGTTTTTT.

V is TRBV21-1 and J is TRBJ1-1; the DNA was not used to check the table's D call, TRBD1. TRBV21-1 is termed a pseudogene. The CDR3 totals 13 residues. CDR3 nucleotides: TGTGCCAGCAGATCGGCAGGGGGCACTGAAGCTTTCTTT. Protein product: CASRSAGGTEAFF.

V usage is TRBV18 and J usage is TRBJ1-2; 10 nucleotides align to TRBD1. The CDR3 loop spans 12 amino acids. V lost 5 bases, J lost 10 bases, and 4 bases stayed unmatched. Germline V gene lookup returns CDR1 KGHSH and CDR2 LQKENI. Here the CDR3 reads CASSGQGDDYTF. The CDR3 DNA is TGTGCCAGCTCAGGACAGGGGGATGACTACACCTTC.

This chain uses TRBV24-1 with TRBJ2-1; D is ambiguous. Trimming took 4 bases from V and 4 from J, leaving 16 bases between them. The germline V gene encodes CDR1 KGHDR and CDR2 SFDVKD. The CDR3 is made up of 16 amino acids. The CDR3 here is CATSDSGTPGYNEQFF. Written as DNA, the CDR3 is TGTGCCACCAGTGACTCAGGCACCCCTGGGTACAATGAGCAGTTCTTC.